Each of the 26 T cell receptor beta chains below was sequenced from the same sample in a study of T cell clonality in common variable immunodeficiency. Study observations and caveats: Fewer deletions and N-nucleotide insertions were reportedly seen in common variable immunodeficiency TCR beta sequences.

The antigens of these receptors remain unknown. Clones were read by immunoSEQ multiplex PCR, and TCRdb kept only the in-frame ones, dropping some. This table holds 15,000 to 25,000 clones with no singletons; the top ten claim around 2.5%. Sequences were obtained from peripheral blood mononuclear cells. These receptors were obtained from a human donor with common variable immunodeficiency.

The table lists this clone with a few counts. The DNA ends 3 residues before the CDR3 does, and the rest of the CDR3 is filled in from the germline J gene. The V call is TRBV6-2 or TRBV6-3, the J call TRBJ2-5, with D possibly TRBD1 on 6 matching bases. In germline, CDR1 is MNHEY, CDR2 SVGEGT. V was trimmed by 8 bases and J by 4 bases, leaving 17 bases between them. CDR3 size: 14 residues. The CDR3 here is CASDPRGRGETQYF. CDR3 DNA (partial): TGTGCCAGCGACCCTCGAGGCAGGGGAGAGACC.

CDR3 in amino acids: CASSLAGARDTGELFF. The part of the CDR3 DNA that was read is TGTGCCAGCAGCTTAGCTGGGGCTAGGGACACCGGGGAG. The gene calls are TRBV7-2 and TRBJ2-2; the D gene is possibly TRBD1 (5 bases). The sequence runs out 3 residues before the end of the CDR3; the remainder is reconstructed from the germline J gene. V lost 0 bases and J lost 3, with 11 bases in between. This CDR3 is built from 16 residues. The germline CDR1 and CDR2 sequences are SGHTA and FQGNSA.

As regards this clone: The read terminates 3 residues before the CDR3 end, so the remaining end is supplied by the germline J gene. This chain links TRBV18 with TRBJ2-5; weak D call: TRBD2 (6 bases). V was pared by 2 bases and J by 2 bases, with 9 bases between. The CDR3 has 14 residues. Germline CDR1 KGHSH, CDR2 LQKENI. Incomplete CDR3 DNA: TGTGCCAGCTCACCAGTAGGGACTCAAGAGACC. It is translated as CASSPVGTQET. The entire CDR3 protein reads CASSPVGTQETQYF.

With regard to this clone: The sequence runs out 3 residues before the end of the CDR3; the remainder is reconstructed from the germline J gene. The chain couples TRBV19 to TRBJ2-3; maybe TRBD1 (6 bases). V was shortened by 6 bases and J by 2 bases, with 12 bases between the two germline ends. From germline, CDR1 is LNHDA and CDR2 SQIVND (reference sequence). This CDR3 has 14 residues. The CDR3 bases that were read are TGTGCCAGTAGCCTAGGGGGATTCACAGATACG. It translates to CASSLGGFTDT. The whole CDR3 sequence reads CASSLGGFTDTQYF.

This clone turned up a few times. Read coverage stops 3 residues before the CDR3 terminus; the germline J gene supplies the remainder. J is TRBJ1-1 and V is TRBV19; D is undetermined. Trimming shortened V by 7 bases and J by 0 bases, and 18 bases separated the two germline ends. Germline assignment: CDR1 LNHDA and CDR2 SQIVND (reference sequence). The CDR3 loop spans 16 amino acids. The CDR3 here is CASTTPVRVMNTEAFF. The sequenced part of the CDR3 DNA is TGTGCCAGTACCACTCCGGTCCGGGTCATGAACACTGAA.

To note about this clone: The observed sequence ends 3 residues before the CDR3 terminus, with the missing tail filled in from the germline J gene. V is TRBV7-3 and J is TRBJ2-3, with TRBD1 matching 10 bases. Trimming removed 5 bases from V and 2 bases from J; junction bases left unmatched: 4. Germline assignment: CDR1 SGHTA and CDR2 FQGTGA. The CDR3 is 15 amino acids. The CDR3 bases that were read are TGTGCCAGCAGCCCGGGACAGGGGAACACAGATACG. This translates into CASSPGQGNTDT. The entire CDR3 is CASSPGQGNTDTQYF. The variable domain in full, completed from reference TRBV7-3 and TRBJ2-3, reads GAGVSQTPSNKVTEKGKYVELRCDPISGHTALYWYRQSLGQGPEFLIYFQGTGAADDSGLPNDRFFAVRPEGSVSTLKIQRTERGDSAVYLCASSPGQGNTDTQYFGPGTRLTVL.

Concerning this clone: Coverage ceases 3 residues before the CDR3 finishes, and the germline J gene fills in the end. The chain is built from TRBV19 and TRBJ2-1, with a weak D call TRBD1 (6 bases). Trimming removed 1 base at V and 6 bases at J, with 13 bases between. The length of the CDR3 is 15 residues. In germline, CDR1 is LNHDA, CDR2 SQIVND (reference sequence). The sequenced part of the CDR3 DNA is TGTGCCAGTAGTATAGGAGGACAGAACCCCAATGAG. As protein: CASSIGGQNPNE. The whole CDR3 is CASSIGGQNPNEQFF.

As for this clone: Read coverage stops 3 residues before the CDR3 terminus; the germline J gene supplies the remainder. The chain has TRBV6-2 or TRBV6-3 and TRBJ1-2; 9 bases are a match to TRBD1. The CDR3 is 15 amino acids. Germline V lookup: CDR1 MNHEY, CDR2 SVGEGT. Germline trimming cut 6 bases from V and 1 base from J; bases unmatched to any gene: 6. The sequenced part of the CDR3 DNA is TGTGCCAGCAGCAAGCGGACAGGGGTTAACTATGGC. Amino acids: CASSKRTGVNYG. The entire CDR3 protein is CASSKRTGVNYGYTF.

This clone was seen more than once but under ten times. The CDR3 end is not reached by the read, which stops 3 residues before it; the germline J gene fills it in. The genes are TRBV20-1 and TRBJ2-3, with no clear D. The CDR3 is 11 amino acids. The V and J ends lost 2 bases and 4 bases respectively, with 4 bases between them. Germline V gives CDR1 DFQATT, CDR2 SNEGSKA (reference sequence). CDR3 bases read: TGCAGTGCTAGAAAGGCAGATACG. This encodes CSARKADT. The entire CDR3 protein reads CSARKADTQYF.

Turning to this clone: The read gets to within 3 residues of the CDR3 end, and the germline J gene fills in the rest. The chain couples TRBV29-1 to TRBJ2-7; 7 bases are a match to TRBD2. CDR1 SQVTM and CDR2 ANQGSEA come from the germline V gene. J gave up 2 bases and V 4 bases, and 5 bases lay outside the gene matches. This CDR3 spans 13 amino acids. This CDR3 is CSVASSGTYEQYF. CDR3 DNA, as far as it was read: TGCAGCGTTGCGTCCAGCGGGACCTACGAG.

Remarks on this clone: The read ends 3 residues before the CDR3 terminus; that terminus is restored from the germline J gene. V gene TRBV7-2 combines with J gene TRBJ1-2; maybe TRBD1 (5 bases). Germline loops: CDR1 SGHTA, CDR2 FQGNSA. V was clipped by 8 bases and J by 4 bases, with 17 bases between them. CDR3 length equals 14 residues. The CDR3: CASRQGGVIYGYTF. The sequenced CDR3 bases are TGTGCCAGCCGTCAGGGTGGGGTGATCTATGGC.

This clone has only a few counts. The read halts 3 residues ahead of the CDR3 end, with the missing end drawn from the germline J gene. V usage is TRBV7-9 and J usage is TRBJ2-5; D possibly corresponds to TRBD1 (5 bases). The CDR3 is 15 residues long. V was cut by 5 bases and J by 4 bases, with 17 bases left in between. The germline V gene encodes CDR1 SEHNR and CDR2 FQNEAQ (reference sequence). The part of the CDR3 DNA that was read is TGTGCCAGCAGCCACTCCGCGGACCAGGGAGAGACC. Translated: CASSHSADQGET. The CDR3 in full is CASSHSADQGETQYF.

Turning to this clone: The CDR3 extends 3 residues past the end of the read, so its final part is completed from the germline J gene. The chain uses TRBV18 and TRBJ2-1, with D perhaps assigned TRBD1 or TRBD2 (6 bases each). The CDR3 spans 20 residues. Germline CDR1 is KGHSH and CDR2 is LQKENI. The V end was cut by 1 base, the J end by 6 bases, with 28 bases between. CDR3 bases read: TGTGCCAGCTCACCACTGTCGGTCATGGGGAGGTTACTACAGGGCAATGAG. It is translated as CASSPLSVMGRLLQGNE. The full CDR3 reads CASSPLSVMGRLLQGNEQFF.

With regard to this clone: The read finishes 3 residues shy of the CDR3 end, and the germline J gene is used to complete it. The chain carries TRBV6-1 and TRBJ2-7, with 7 positions matching TRBD1. The CDR3 runs to 16 residues. V was pared by 4 bases and J by 5 bases, with 14 bases of the junction left unmatched. CDR1 and CDR2 (germline): MNHNS, SASEGT. The CDR3 loop is CASSATGVVSSDEQYF. Incomplete CDR3 DNA: TGTGCCAGCAGTGCAACAGGGGTTGTATCCTCTGACGAG.

This clone was detected a few times. The sequence runs out 3 residues before the end of the CDR3; the remainder is reconstructed from the germline J gene. The rearrangement uses TRBV5-1 and TRBJ2-1; D not certain. Germline V gives CDR1 SGHRS, CDR2 YFSETQ. This CDR3 spans 11 amino acids. Trimming took off 2 bases at V and 9 bases at J, with 6 bases between the two ends. CDR3 DNA, as far as it was read: TGCGCCAGCAGCTTCGGTACTGAG. As protein: CASSFGTE. In full, the CDR3 reads CASSFGTEQFF.

This clone was seen a handful of times. The read halts 3 residues ahead of the CDR3 end, with the missing end drawn from the germline J gene. The chain has TRBV7-2 and TRBJ2-1, with 10 bases matching TRBD2. This CDR3 has 15 residues. Unmatched junction bases numbered 4, after V lost 1 base and J lost 7 bases. The germline gives CDR1 SGHTA, CDR2 FQGNSA. The CDR3 sequence is CASSLVAGGENEQFF. Partial CDR3 DNA: TGTGCCAGCAGCTTAGTAGCGGGGGGCGAAAATGAG.

This clone was counted between two and nine times. CDR3 loop: CASSPQKGMVDEQFF. The CDR3 DNA, read in part, is TGTGCCAGCTCACCACAGAAGGGGATGGTCGATGAG. The J gene is TRBJ2-1, the V gene TRBV18; the D gene is possibly TRBD1 (5 bases). The CDR3 extends 3 residues past the end of the read, so its final part is completed from the germline J gene. The CDR3 loop spans 15 amino acids. Trimming removed 1 base from V and 8 bases from J, with 15 bases in between. Per germline, CDR1 KGHSH and CDR2 LQKENI.

This clone was observed a few times. The DNA ends 3 residues before the CDR3 does, and the rest of the CDR3 is filled in from the germline J gene. This chain connects TRBV6-2 or TRBV6-3 to TRBJ2-2, with D hard to call. Trimming cost V 6 bases and J 6 bases, with 11 bases left between them. Looked up from germline, CDR1 is MNHEY and CDR2 is SVGEGT. The CDR3 extends over 13 amino acids. The DNA read from the CDR3 is TGTGCCAGCAGCCCCGACATTCCCGGGGAG. As protein: CASSPDIPGE. In full, the CDR3 reads CASSPDIPGELFF.

On this clone itself: The missing CDR3 end, 3 residues past where the read stops, is filled in from the germline J gene. V usage is TRBV30 and J usage is TRBJ1-2; no clear D gene. The CDR3 loop spans 11 amino acids. Trimming cost V 0 bases and J 7 bases, with 6 bases left between them. The germline V gene encodes CDR1 GTSNPN and CDR2 SVGIG (reference sequence). CDR3 loop: CAWSVGSGYTF. CDR3 bases read: TGTGCCTGGAGTGTCGGGTCTGGC.

Comment on this clone: The read is 3 residues too short to cover the CDR3 end, so that end is filled in from the germline J gene. The sample has other DNA sequences that encode this CDR3 too. This sequence joins TRBV7-9 and TRBJ2-4; unclear D gene. Germline CDR1 reads SEHNR; CDR2 reads FQNEAQ (reference sequence). The CDR3 contains 15 residues. V lost 2 bases to trimming and J lost 0 bases, with 8 bases between them. The DNA read from the CDR3 is TGTGCCAGCAGCTTACAAGGGCTAGCCAAAAACATT. Translation: CASSLQGLAKNI. The CDR3 reads in full as CASSLQGLAKNIQYF. The whole variable domain, filled in from reference TRBV7-9 and TRBJ2-4, reads DTGVSQNPRHKITKRGQNVTFRCDPISEHNRLYWYRQTLGQGPEFLTYFQNEAQLEKSRLLSDRFSAERPKGSFSTLEIQRTEQGDSAMYLCASSLQGLAKNIQYFGAGTRLSVL.

For this clone: Germline and junction disagree at one end, which may indicate a read error. The observed sequence ends 3 residues before the CDR3 terminus, with the missing tail filled in from the germline J gene. The chain uses TRBV6-2 or TRBV6-3 and TRBJ2-5; the match to TRBD1 covers 8 bases. There are 13 residues in the CDR3. Germline-derived CDR1 and CDR2 are MNHEY and SVGEGT. The CDR3 sequence is CANSLTGAETQYF. The sequenced part of the CDR3 DNA is TGTGCCAACAGTTTGACAGGGGCAGAGACC.

The sample holds a few counts of this clone. The read finishes 3 residues shy of the CDR3 end, and the germline J gene is used to complete it. V usage is TRBV5-1 and J usage is TRBJ1-1; 9 positions agree with TRBD1. The J segment lost 4 bases and the V segment lost 6 bases, leaving 10 bases of the junction unmatched. The CDR3 covers 15 residues. The V gene's germline CDR1 is SGHRS and CDR2 YFSETQ. The sequenced CDR3 bases are TGCGCCAGCACAATCACAGGGGGCGCGGGCACTGAA. It encodes CASTITGGAGTE. The CDR3 as a whole reads CASTITGGAGTEAFF.

Comment on this clone: The read is 3 residues too short to cover the CDR3 end, so that end is filled in from the germline J gene. The rearrangement links TRBV2 to TRBJ1-2, with TRBD1 matching 8 bases. Trimming cost V 6 bases and J 2 bases; bases outside gene matches: 2. Germline CDR1 and CDR2: SNHLY and FYNNEI. The length of the CDR3 is 13 residues. CDR3 DNA, as far as it was read: TGTGCCAGCAGAGGACAGGGAAACTATGGC. Translation gives CASRGQGNYG. The full CDR3 protein reads CASRGQGNYGYTF.

This clone appeared a few times. The observed sequence ends 3 residues before the CDR3 terminus, with the missing tail filled in from the germline J gene. The chain is built from TRBV7-9 and TRBJ1-2; D unclear. CDR1 SEHNR and CDR2 FQNEAQ come from the germline V gene (reference sequence). This CDR3 has 13 residues. V gave up 0 bases and J gave up 7 bases, with 9 bases separating them. The part of the CDR3 DNA that was read is TGTGCCAGCAGCTTAGCGGGTAGGGCTGGC. The encoded protein is CASSLAGRAG. The complete CDR3 reads CASSLAGRAGYTF.

The table lists this clone with a few counts. The read gets to within 3 residues of the CDR3 end, and the germline J gene fills in the rest. The V gene is TRBV7-2, the J gene TRBJ1-2, with TRBD1 matching over 7 bases. Germline assignment: CDR1 SGHTA and CDR2 FQGNSA. The CDR3 extends over 15 amino acids. V lost 5 bases, J lost 7 bases, and 13 bases stayed unmatched. CDR3 amino acids: CASSPQGRGRRGYTF. The sequenced CDR3 bases are TGTGCCAGCAGCCCGCAGGGTAGGGGGCGGCGTGGC.

This clone has only a few counts. The CDR3 end lies 3 residues beyond the end of the read and is filled in from the germline J gene. The genes are TRBV7-2 and TRBJ1-1; possible D gene TRBD1, 6 bases. CDR3 length: 13 amino acids. CDR1 and CDR2 from the germline V gene are SGHTA and FQGNSA. The V end was cut by 3 bases, the J end by 4 bases, with 9 bases between. The CDR3 sequence is CASSFQGRTEAFF. The covered CDR3 bases are TGTGCCAGCAGCTTTCAGGGGCGCACTGAA. The whole variable domain, filled in from reference TRBV7-2 and TRBJ1-1, reads GAGVSQSPSNKVTEKGKDVELRCDPISGHTALYWYRQSLGQGLEFLIYFQGNSAPDKSGLPSDRFSAERTGGSVSTLTIQRTQQEDSAVYLCASSFQGRTEAFFGQGTRLTVV.